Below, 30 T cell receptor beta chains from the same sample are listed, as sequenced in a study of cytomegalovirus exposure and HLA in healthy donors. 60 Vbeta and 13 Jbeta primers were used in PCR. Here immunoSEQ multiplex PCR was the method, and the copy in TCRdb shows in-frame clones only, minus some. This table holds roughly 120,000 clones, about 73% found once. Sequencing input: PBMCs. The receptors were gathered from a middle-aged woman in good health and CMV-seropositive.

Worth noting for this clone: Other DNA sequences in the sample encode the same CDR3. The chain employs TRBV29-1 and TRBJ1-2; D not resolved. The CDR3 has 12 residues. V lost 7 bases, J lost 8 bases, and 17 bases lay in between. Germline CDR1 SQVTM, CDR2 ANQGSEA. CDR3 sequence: CSALSPQRGYTF. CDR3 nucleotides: TGCAGCGCTCTATCACCCCAACGGGGCTACACCTTC. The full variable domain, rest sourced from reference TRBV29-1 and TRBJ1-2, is SAVISQKPSRDICQRGTSLTIQCQVDSQVTMMFWYRQQPGQSLTLIATANQGSEATYESGFVIDKFPISRPNLTFSTLTVSNMSPEDSSIYLCSALSPQRGYTFGSGTRLTVV.

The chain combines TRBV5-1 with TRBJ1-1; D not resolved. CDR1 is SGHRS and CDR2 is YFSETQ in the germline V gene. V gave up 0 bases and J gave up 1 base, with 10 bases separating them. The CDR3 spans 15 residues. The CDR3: CASSLVAGTNTEAFF. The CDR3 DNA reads TGCGCCAGCAGCTTGGTAGCGGGCACGAACACTGAAGCTTTCTTT.

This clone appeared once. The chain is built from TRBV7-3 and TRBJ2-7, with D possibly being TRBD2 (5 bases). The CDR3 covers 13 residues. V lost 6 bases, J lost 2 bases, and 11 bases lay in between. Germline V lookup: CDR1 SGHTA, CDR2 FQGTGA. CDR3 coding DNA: TGTGCCAGCAGTAAAGGGAGTCCCTACGAGCAGTACTTC. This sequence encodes CASSKGSPYEQYF.

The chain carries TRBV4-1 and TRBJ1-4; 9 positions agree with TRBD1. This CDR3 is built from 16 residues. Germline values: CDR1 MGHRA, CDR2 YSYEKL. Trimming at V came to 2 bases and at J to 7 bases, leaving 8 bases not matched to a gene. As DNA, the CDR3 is TGCGCCAGCAGCCAAAAGCCCGGGACAGGGACTGAAAAACTGTTTTTT. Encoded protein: CASSQKPGTGTEKLFF.

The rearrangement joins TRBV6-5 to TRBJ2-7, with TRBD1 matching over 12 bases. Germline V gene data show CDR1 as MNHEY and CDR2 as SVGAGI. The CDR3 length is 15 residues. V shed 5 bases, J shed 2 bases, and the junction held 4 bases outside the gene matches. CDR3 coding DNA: TGTGCCAGCAGTAGGGGACAGGGGGCAGCCTACGAGCAGTACTTC. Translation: CASSRGQGAAYEQYF.

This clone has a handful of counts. In DNA form, the CDR3 reads TGTGCCAGCTCACCGGGACAGGGGTTCATAGAAAACACTGAAGCTTTCTTT. Protein sequence: CASSPGQGFIENTEAFF. The J gene is TRBJ1-1, the V gene TRBV18; 10 bases are shared with TRBD1. The CDR3 runs to 17 residues. Trimming took 3 bases from V and 2 from J; bases not matched to a gene: 9. Looked up from germline, CDR1 is KGHSH and CDR2 is LQKENI.

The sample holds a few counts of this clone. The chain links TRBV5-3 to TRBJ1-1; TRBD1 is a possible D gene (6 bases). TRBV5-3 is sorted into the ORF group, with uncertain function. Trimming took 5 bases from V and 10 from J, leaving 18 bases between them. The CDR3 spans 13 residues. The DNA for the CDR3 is TGTGCCAGAAGTCGGGGGGGCCCCGCCACAGCTTTCTTT. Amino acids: CARSRGGPATAFF.

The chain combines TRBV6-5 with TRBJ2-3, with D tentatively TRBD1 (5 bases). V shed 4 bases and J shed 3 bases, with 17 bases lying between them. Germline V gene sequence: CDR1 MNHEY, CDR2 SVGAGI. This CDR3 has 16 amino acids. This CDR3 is CASSSPTGSGTDTQYF. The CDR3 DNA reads TGTGCCAGCAGTTCCCCGACGGGCTCAGGGACAGATACGCAGTATTTT.

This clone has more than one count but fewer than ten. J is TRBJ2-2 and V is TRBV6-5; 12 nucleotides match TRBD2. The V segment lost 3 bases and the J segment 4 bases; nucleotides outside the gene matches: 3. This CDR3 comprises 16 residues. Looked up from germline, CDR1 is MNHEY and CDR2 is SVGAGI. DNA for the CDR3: TGTGCCAGCAGTTATCTGACTAGCGGGGGCACCGGGGAGCTGTTTTTT. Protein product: CASSYLTSGGTGELFF.

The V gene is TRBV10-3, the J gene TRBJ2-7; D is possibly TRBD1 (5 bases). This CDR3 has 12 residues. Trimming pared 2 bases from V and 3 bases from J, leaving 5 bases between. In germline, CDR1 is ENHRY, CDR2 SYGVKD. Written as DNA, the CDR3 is TGTGCCATCAGTGAGCAGGGCTACGAGCAGTACTTC. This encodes CAISEQGYEQYF.

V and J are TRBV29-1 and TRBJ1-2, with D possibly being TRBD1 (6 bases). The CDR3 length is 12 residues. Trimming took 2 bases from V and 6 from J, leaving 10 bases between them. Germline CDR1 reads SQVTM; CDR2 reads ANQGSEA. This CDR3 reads CSVESNRDGYTF. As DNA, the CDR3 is TGCAGCGTTGAATCTAACAGGGATGGCTACACCTTC.

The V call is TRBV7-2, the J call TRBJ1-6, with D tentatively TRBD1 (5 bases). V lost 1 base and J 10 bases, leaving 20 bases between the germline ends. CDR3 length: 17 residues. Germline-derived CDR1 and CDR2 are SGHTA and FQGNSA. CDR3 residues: CASSLVHGGVRYSPLHF. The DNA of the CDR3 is TGTGCCAGCAGCTTAGTTCACGGGGGGGTTCGGTACTCACCCCTCCACTTT. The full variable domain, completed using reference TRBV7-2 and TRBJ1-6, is GAGVSQSPSNKVTEKGKDVELRCDPISGHTALYWYRQSLGQGLEFLIYFQGNSAPDKSGLPSDRFSAERTGGSVSTLTIQRTQQEDSAVYLCASSLVHGGVRYSPLHFGNGTRLTVT.

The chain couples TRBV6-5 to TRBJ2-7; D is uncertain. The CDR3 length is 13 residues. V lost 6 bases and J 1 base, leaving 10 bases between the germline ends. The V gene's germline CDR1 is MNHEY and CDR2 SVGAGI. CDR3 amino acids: CASSLEDSYEQYF. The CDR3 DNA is TGTGCCAGCAGCCTAGAAGATTCCTACGAGCAGTACTTC.

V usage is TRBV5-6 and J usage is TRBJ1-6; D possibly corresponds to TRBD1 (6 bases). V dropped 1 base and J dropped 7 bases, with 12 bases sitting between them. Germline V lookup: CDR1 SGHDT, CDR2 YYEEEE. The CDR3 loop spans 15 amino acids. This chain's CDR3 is CASSLYGQPNSPLHF. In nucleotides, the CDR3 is TGTGCCAGCAGCTTGTACGGACAGCCCAATTCACCCCTCCACTTT.

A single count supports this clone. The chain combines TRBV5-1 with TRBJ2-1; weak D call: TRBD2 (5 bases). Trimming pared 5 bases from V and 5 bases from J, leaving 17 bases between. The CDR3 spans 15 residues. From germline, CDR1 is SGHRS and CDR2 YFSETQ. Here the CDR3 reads CASRLTSFPNNEQFF. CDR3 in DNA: TGCGCCAGCAGACTTACTAGTTTCCCCAACAATGAGCAGTTCTTC.

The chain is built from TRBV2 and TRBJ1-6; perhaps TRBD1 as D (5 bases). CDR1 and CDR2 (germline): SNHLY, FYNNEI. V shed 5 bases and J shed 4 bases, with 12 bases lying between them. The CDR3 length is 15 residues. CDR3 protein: CASSPRQPYNSPLHF. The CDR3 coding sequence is TGTGCCAGCAGTCCCCGACAGCCTTATAATTCACCCCTCCACTTT.

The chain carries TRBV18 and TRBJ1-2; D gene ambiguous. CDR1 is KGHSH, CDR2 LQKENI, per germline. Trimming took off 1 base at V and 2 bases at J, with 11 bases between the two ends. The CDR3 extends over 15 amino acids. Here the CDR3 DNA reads TGTGCCAGCTCACCACACCAAAACTGGAACTATGGCTACACCTTC. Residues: CASSPHQNWNYGYTF.

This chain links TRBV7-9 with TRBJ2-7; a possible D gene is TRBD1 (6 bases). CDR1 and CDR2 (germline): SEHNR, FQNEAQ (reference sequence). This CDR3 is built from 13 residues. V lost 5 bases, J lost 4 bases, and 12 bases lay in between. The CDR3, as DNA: TGTGCCAGCAGCAGGACAGCCCAATACGAGCAGTACTTC. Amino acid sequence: CASSRTAQYEQYF.

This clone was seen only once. The CDR3 loop is CASSYSRRGTEAFF. In DNA form, the CDR3 reads TGTGCCAGCAGTTACTCTAGGAGGGGAACTGAAGCTTTCTTT. This chain joins TRBV6-5 and TRBJ1-1, with D possibly TRBD1 on 5 matching bases. In germline, CDR1 is MNHEY, CDR2 SVGAGI. Trimming stripped 0 bases from V and 5 bases from J, with 10 bases between. CDR3 length: 14 residues.

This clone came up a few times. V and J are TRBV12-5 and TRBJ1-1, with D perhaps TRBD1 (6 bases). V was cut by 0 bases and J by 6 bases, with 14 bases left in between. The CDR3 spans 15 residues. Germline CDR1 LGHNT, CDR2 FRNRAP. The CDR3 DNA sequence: TGTGCTAGTGGTTTGGTTCCGGCAGGGGTAGCTGAAGCTTTCTTT. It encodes CASGLVPAGVAEAFF.

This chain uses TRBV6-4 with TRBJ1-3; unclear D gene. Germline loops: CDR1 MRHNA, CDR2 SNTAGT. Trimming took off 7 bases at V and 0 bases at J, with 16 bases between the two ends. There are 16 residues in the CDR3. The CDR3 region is CASKRTEIYSGNTIYF. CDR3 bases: TGTGCCAGCAAGCGGACGGAGATTTACTCTGGAAACACCATATATTTT.

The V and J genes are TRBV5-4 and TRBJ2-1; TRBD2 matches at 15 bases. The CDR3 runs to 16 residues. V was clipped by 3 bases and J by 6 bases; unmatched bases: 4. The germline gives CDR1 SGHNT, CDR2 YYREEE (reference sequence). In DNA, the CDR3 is TGTGCCAGCAGCTGGGGACTAGCGGGGGGCCCCAATGAGCAGTTCTTC. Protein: CASSWGLAGGPNEQFF. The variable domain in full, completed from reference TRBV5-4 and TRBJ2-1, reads ETGVTQSPTHLIKTRGQQVTLRCSSQSGHNTVSWYQQALGQGPQFIFQYYREEENGRGNFPPRFSGLQFPNYSSELNVNALELDDSALYLCASSWGLAGGPNEQFFGPGTRLTVL.

The CDR3 region has the DNA TGTGCCAGCAGCCCAGGACAGGCCTTGCCCCAGCATTTT. It is translated as CASSPGQALPQHF. The genes are TRBV7-2 and TRBJ1-5; 7 bases map to TRBD1. The germline gives CDR1 SGHTA, CDR2 FQGNSA. The ends lost 5 bases at V and 9 bases at J; junction bases unmatched: 7. The CDR3 has 13 amino acids.

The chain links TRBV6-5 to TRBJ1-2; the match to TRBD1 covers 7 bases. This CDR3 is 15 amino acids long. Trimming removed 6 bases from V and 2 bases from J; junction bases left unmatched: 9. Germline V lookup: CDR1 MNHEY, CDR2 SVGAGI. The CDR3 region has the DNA TGTGCCAGCAGCCGACCCCGGACAGGCAACTATGGCTACACCTTC. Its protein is CASSRPRTGNYGYTF.

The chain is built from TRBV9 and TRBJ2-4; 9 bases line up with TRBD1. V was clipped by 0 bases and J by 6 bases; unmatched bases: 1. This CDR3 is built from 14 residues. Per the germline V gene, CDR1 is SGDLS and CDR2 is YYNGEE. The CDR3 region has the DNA TGTGCCAGCAGCGTAGAACAGGGGGCAAACATTCAGTACTTC. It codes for CASSVEQGANIQYF.

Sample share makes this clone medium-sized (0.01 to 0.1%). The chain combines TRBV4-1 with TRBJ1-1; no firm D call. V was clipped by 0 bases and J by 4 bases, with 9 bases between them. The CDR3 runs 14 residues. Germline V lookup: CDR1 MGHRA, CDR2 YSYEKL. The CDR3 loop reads CASSQEGRATEAFF. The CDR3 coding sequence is TGCGCCAGCAGCCAAGAAGGGCGGGCCACTGAAGCTTTCTTT.

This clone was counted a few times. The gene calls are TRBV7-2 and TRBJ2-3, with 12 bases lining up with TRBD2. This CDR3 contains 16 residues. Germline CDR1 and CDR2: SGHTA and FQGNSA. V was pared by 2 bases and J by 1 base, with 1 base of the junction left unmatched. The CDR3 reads CASSLLAGGGTDTQYF. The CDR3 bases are TGTGCCAGCAGCTTACTAGCGGGGGGGGGCACAGATACGCAGTATTTT.

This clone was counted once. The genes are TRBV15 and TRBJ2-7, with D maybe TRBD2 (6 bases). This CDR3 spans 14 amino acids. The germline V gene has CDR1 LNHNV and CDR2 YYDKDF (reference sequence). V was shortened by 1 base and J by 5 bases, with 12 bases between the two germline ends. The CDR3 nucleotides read TGTGCCACCAGCAGAGTAGGAGGGATCGACGAGCAGTACTTC. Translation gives CATSRVGGIDEQYF.

As DNA, the CDR3 is TGTGCCAGCAGCCGCAAACCACTGGGACAGGGTAATGAAAAACTGTTTTTT. Translation gives CASSRKPLGQGNEKLFF. The V call is TRBV4-2, the J call TRBJ1-4, with 9 bases identical to TRBD1. Germline CDR1 and CDR2: LGHNA and YNFKEQ. The CDR3 has 17 amino acids. The junction had 10 bases not matched to a gene; V was cut back by 4 bases and J by 4 bases.

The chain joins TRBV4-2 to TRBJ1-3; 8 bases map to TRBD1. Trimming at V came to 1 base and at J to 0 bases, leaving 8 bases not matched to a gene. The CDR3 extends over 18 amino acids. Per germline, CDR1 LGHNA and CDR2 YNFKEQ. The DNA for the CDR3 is TGTGCCAGCAGCCAAGTACCCGGACAGGGTCGCTCTGGAAACACCATATATTTT. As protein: CASSQVPGQGRSGNTIYF.